This TCR beta chain was captured in a study of identical twins. This CDR3 has 14 amino acids. The ends lost 7 bases at V and 6 bases at J; junction bases unmatched: 8. This clonotype was detected only a few times. TCRdb re-analysed the 5' RACE reads in MiXCR, keeping a single row per CDR3 protein. The data show 500,000 to 650,000 distinct CDR3 sequences, more than 20% seen once. The sample was also linked to a second study, of yellow fever vaccine responses in identical twins.

The sequence was collected from a woman aged 18-29 years in good health. The sequenced sample was CD4+ T cells sorted from blood. V and J are TRBV12-3 or TRBV12-4 and TRBJ1-5; 8 bases align to TRBD1. The CDR3 is CASTRAGGFQPQHF. CDR3 sequence (DNA): TGTGCCAGCACCAGGGCAGGGGGCTTTCAGCCCCAGCATTTT.